The 25 T cell receptor beta chains given below trace back to one sample, sequenced in a study of regulatory T cells in long-lasting Graves disease. Investigators prepared the TCR beta libraries by applying iRepertoire HTBI primers and Arm-PCR of CDR3 regions. TCRdb ran MiXCR on the multiplex PCR reads and lists one entry per CDR3 protein. This table has 400,000 to 500,000 distinct CDR3 sequences, over 14% appearing once. The time point denotes: newly diagnosed GD, antithyroid drugs for less than 3 months. Researchers made the TCR library from RNA that was extracted from PBMCs. These records were also assigned to another study, of T cells in Graves' hyperthyroidism and ophthalmopathy.

The sequencing used peripheral blood mononuclear cells (PBMCs), collected at new diagnosis, from a patient treated with antithyroid drugs. Every receptor here comes from a woman between 40 and 55 years old with Graves disease.

V and J are TRBV7-6 and TRBJ1-5; D is unclear. CDR1 is SGHVS and CDR2 is FNYEAQ in the germline V gene. The CDR3 has 13 amino acids. Between the trimmed V and J ends, which lost 0 bases and 5 bases, there was a span of 5 bases. The CDR3 DNA reads TGTGCCAGCAGCTTAGCCGCCCATCAGCCCCAGCATTTT. As protein: CASSLAAHQPQHF.

At least ten counts were recorded for this clonotype. V gene TRBV14 combines with J gene TRBJ1-2; the match to TRBD1 covers 7 bases. V dropped 4 bases and J dropped 4; count of bases not matched to a gene: 6. Germline assignment: CDR1 SGHDN and CDR2 FVKESK. The CDR3 is 14 amino acids. CDR3 coding DNA: TGTGCCAGCAGCCGTATGACAGGGACCTATGGCTACACCTTC. This encodes CASSRMTGTYGYTF.

In this sample, this clonotype turned up many times. The V gene is TRBV7-2, the J gene TRBJ2-5, with D uncertain. The CDR3 extends over 14 amino acids. Between the trimmed V and J ends, which lost 3 bases and 1 base, there was a span of 9 bases. The germline gives CDR1 SGHTA, CDR2 FQGNSA. The CDR3 coding sequence is TGTGCCAGCAGCTTCTTGAGGACCCAAGAGACCCAGTACTTC. As protein: CASSFLRTQETQYF.

This clonotype was observed a handful of times. It is likely a read error, because the conserved phenylalanine at the end of the CDR3 is missing. The V call is TRBV28, the J call TRBJ2-7; 9 bases agree with TRBD1. From germline, CDR1 is MDHEN and CDR2 SYDVKM. V lost 6 bases to trimming and J lost 3 bases; unmatched junction nucleotides: 9. The CDR3 loop spans 15 amino acids. Here the CDR3 DNA reads TGTGCCAGCAGCCCTCCCGGGACAGGGATCTACGAGCAGTACTGC. Protein sequence: CASSPPGTGIYEQYC.

At least ten counts were recorded for this clonotype. The CDR3 is CASQGGGVYGYTF. For the CDR3, the DNA is TGCGCCTCCCAGGGAGGGGGCGTCTATGGCTACACCTTC. V usage is TRBV5-1 and J usage is TRBJ1-2; TRBD1 matches at 7 bases. The CDR3 runs to 13 residues. V trimming: 10 bases; J trimming: 4 bases; junction bases outside the gene matches: 10. Germline V gene sequence: CDR1 SGHRS, CDR2 YFSETQ.

V gene TRBV20-1 combines with J gene TRBJ2-1; 10 positions agree with TRBD2. The CDR3 is 15 residues long. J gave up 4 bases and V 3 bases, and 6 bases lay outside the gene matches. From germline, CDR1 is DFQATT and CDR2 SNEGSKA (reference sequence). This chain's CDR3 is CSASDSGRLYNEQFF. In nucleotides, the CDR3 is TGCAGTGCTAGTGATAGCGGGAGGCTGTACAATGAGCAGTTCTTC.

This clonotype was counted many times. V gene TRBV11-2 combines with J gene TRBJ2-1, with TRBD1 matching 9 bases. Unmatched junction bases numbered 7, after V lost 4 bases and J lost 6 bases. Germline lookup yields CDR1 SGHAT and CDR2 FQNNGV. The CDR3 has 15 amino acids. CDR3 nucleotides: TGTGCCAGCAGCTGGGGACAGGGAATTATCAATGAGCAGTTCTTC. Protein sequence: CASSWGQGIINEQFF.

The V and J genes are TRBV10-3 and TRBJ2-7; 8 bases align to TRBD1. The CDR3 is 13 amino acids. Unmatched junction bases numbered 9, after V lost 9 bases and J lost 5 bases. Germline CDR1 and CDR2: ENHRY and SYGVKD. CDR3 in DNA: TGTGCCATTCAAACAGGGGGGCGGGACGAGCAGTACTTC. Its translation is CAIQTGGRDEQYF.

In this sample, this clonotype turned up a few times. The chain joins TRBV19 to TRBJ1-2; perhaps TRBD1 as D (5 bases). V lost 5 bases to trimming and J lost 1 base, with 17 bases between them. Germline loops: CDR1 LNHDA, CDR2 SQIVND (reference sequence). CDR3 length: 16 residues. The CDR3 sequence: CASSAPGRGGNYGYTF. For the CDR3, the DNA is TGTGCCAGTAGTGCCCCGGGGAGGGGAGGTAACTATGGCTACACCTTC.

In this sample, this clonotype turned up many times. V usage is TRBV7-9 and J usage is TRBJ2-5, with D unclear. Germline CDR1 SEHNR, CDR2 FQNEAQ (reference sequence). Trimming shortened V by 1 base and J by 2 bases, and 11 bases separated the two germline ends. The CDR3 is 15 amino acids. For the CDR3, the DNA is TGTGCCAGCAGCTTAGTTCACTCCCTTCAAGAGACCCAGTACTTC. Protein: CASSLVHSLQETQYF.

V usage is TRBV13 and J usage is TRBJ2-1; D is perhaps TRBD1 or TRBD2 (6 bases each). The germline V gene encodes CDR1 PRHDT and CDR2 FYEKMQ (reference sequence). The V end was cut by 7 bases, the J end by 0 bases, with 19 bases between. The CDR3 loop spans 17 amino acids. CDR3 loop: CASIQGGGRSSYNEQFF. Here the CDR3 DNA reads TGTGCCAGCATTCAAGGAGGGGGGCGGAGCTCCTACAATGAGCAGTTCTTC.

This clonotype has a count of ten or more. V is TRBV3-1 and J is TRBJ2-5; 7 bases are shared with TRBD2. CDR1 is LGHDT, CDR2 YNNKEL, per germline (reference sequence). The CDR3 sequence is 16 residues long. Losses at the gene ends were 2 bases for V and 5 bases for J; bases not matched to a gene: 11. The chain's CDR3 is CASSQMVSSGGETQYF. Here the CDR3 DNA reads TGTGCCAGCAGCCAAATGGTTTCTAGCGGTGGGGAGACCCAGTACTTC.

The sample holds a few counts of this clonotype. V usage is TRBV15 and J usage is TRBJ2-1, with D maybe TRBD1 (5 bases). The CDR3 is 15 amino acids. Per germline, CDR1 LNHNV and CDR2 YYDKDF (reference sequence). Trimming left V 1 base short and J 5 bases short, with 12 bases between. The CDR3 DNA reads as TGTGCCACCAGCAGAGCAGGGAATTTGGACAATGAGCAGTTCTTC. The encoded protein is CATSRAGNLDNEQFF.

In regard to this clonotype: It is likely a read error: a sequence one base away is far more abundant. CDR3 in DNA: TGTGCCAGCGGGCCAACTAGCGGGACCTACAATGAGCAGTTCTTC. Protein product: CASGPTSGTYNEQFF. V usage is TRBV28 and J usage is TRBJ2-1; TRBD2 matches 10 bases. The ends lost 8 bases at V and 2 bases at J; junction bases unmatched: 6. The CDR3 is made up of 15 amino acids. The germline gives CDR1 MDHEN, CDR2 SYDVKM. The whole variable domain, remainder taken from reference TRBV28 and TRBJ2-1, is DVKVTQSSRYLVKRTGEKVFLECVQDMDHENMFWYRQDPGLGLRLIYFSYDVKMKEKGDIPEGYSVSREKKERFSLILESASTNQTSMYLCASGPTSGTYNEQFFGPGTRLTVL.

The chain carries TRBV20-1 and TRBJ2-1; D might be TRBD2 (6 bases). V was cut by 2 bases and J by 4 bases, with 12 bases left in between. This CDR3 region has 14 residues. CDR1 is DFQATT, CDR2 SNEGSKA, per germline (reference sequence). Here the CDR3 reads CSARTGLDYNEQFF. Here the CDR3 DNA reads TGCAGTGCTAGAACGGGACTGGATTACAATGAGCAGTTCTTC.

This clonotype showed up just a few times. V gene TRBV28 combines with J gene TRBJ2-4; 11 bases match TRBD1. Germline lookup yields CDR1 MDHEN and CDR2 SYDVKM. V lost 7 bases and J lost 6; bases outside the gene matches: 5. The CDR3 length is 14 residues. CDR3 DNA: TGTGCCAGCACCGCCGGGACAGGGGGAAACATTCAGTACTTC. Residues: CASTAGTGGNIQYF.

The chain uses TRBV20-1 and TRBJ1-3, with D unclear. This CDR3 spans 13 amino acids. V was shortened by 6 bases and J by 1 base, with 10 bases between the two germline ends. Germline values: CDR1 DFQATT, CDR2 SNEGSKA (reference sequence). CDR3: CSADGGSGNTIYF. The DNA of the CDR3 is TGCAGTGCCGACGGAGGGTCTGGAAACACCATATATTTT.

This clonotype was detected ten times or more. The V call is TRBV6-1, the J call TRBJ2-7, with TRBD1 matching over 7 bases. Germline CDR1 and CDR2: MNHNS and SASEGT. V lost 5 bases and J lost 0; bases outside the gene matches: 16. This CDR3 has 18 amino acids. CDR3 amino acids: CASSHHIRQGVISYEQYF. CDR3 nucleotides: TGTGCCAGCAGTCACCACATACGACAGGGCGTTATCTCCTACGAGCAGTACTTC.

This clonotype was counted at least ten times. This chain connects TRBV3-1 to TRBJ1-1, with a possible D match to TRBD1 (6 bases). The V and J ends lost 1 base and 11 bases respectively, with 17 bases between them. Germline V lookup: CDR1 LGHDT, CDR2 YNNKEL (reference sequence). CDR3 length: 14 amino acids. The CDR3 loop reads CASSQGGRGVWAFF. The CDR3 bases are TGTGCCAGCAGCCAAGGAGGCAGGGGCGTTTGGGCTTTCTTT.

Many counts were recorded for this clonotype. The gene calls are TRBV5-4 and TRBJ2-3, with TRBD2 identical over 7 bases. The CDR3 extends over 16 amino acids. Per the germline V gene, CDR1 is SGHNT and CDR2 is YYREEE (reference sequence). The V segment lost 9 bases and the J segment 5 bases; nucleotides outside the gene matches: 18. For the CDR3, the DNA is TGTGCCACCAAAGGGAAGCGGGATGAGAAGTTAGATACGCAGTATTTT. Translation: CATKGKRDEKLDTQYF.

Many counts were recorded for this clonotype. This rearrangement joins TRBV10-3 to TRBJ2-4, with TRBD1 identical over 11 bases. CDR1 is ENHRY and CDR2 is SYGVKD in the germline V gene. This CDR3 spans 16 amino acids. Germline trimming cut 6 bases from V and 8 bases from J; bases unmatched to any gene: 12. The CDR3 bases are TGTGCCATCAGACACGGGACAGGGGGAAGGATTTACATTCAGTACTTC. Amino acid sequence: CAIRHGTGGRIYIQYF.

This clonotype appeared many times. The chain links TRBV28 to TRBJ1-2; 8 nucleotides align to TRBD1. The CDR3 contains 13 residues. Trimming cost V 3 bases and J 8 bases; bases outside gene matches: 5. Germline assignment: CDR1 MDHEN and CDR2 SYDVKM. CDR3 region: CASSLEQGGGYTF. In DNA form, the CDR3 reads TGTGCCAGCAGTTTGGAACAGGGGGGCGGCTACACCTTC.

This clonotype was recorded a few times. A much larger clonotype is one base distant, so this may be a read error. The V and J genes are TRBV11-2 and TRBJ2-3, with D possibly TRBD2 on 5 matching bases. Germline CDR1 is SGHAT and CDR2 is FQNNGV. This CDR3 spans 12 amino acids. CDR3 in DNA: TGTGCCAGCAGCTTAGGGGGAGTTACGCAGTGTTTT. This encodes CASSLGGVTQCF.

This clonotype came up many times. The J gene is TRBJ1-4, the V gene TRBV2; 10 bases align to TRBD1. J gave up 5 bases and V 7 bases, and 4 bases lay outside the gene matches. CDR1 and CDR2 from the germline V gene are SNHLY and FYNNEI. CDR3 size: 14 residues. The CDR3 is CASTRDRGNEKLFF. Here the CDR3 DNA reads TGTGCCAGCACTAGGGACAGGGGAAATGAAAAACTGTTTTTT.

In the case of this clonotype: A much larger clone sits a single nucleotide away, making a read error possible. J is TRBJ2-2 and V is TRBV6-2 or TRBV6-3, with unresolved D. Per germline, CDR1 MNHEY and CDR2 SVGEGT. The CDR3 is 19 amino acids. Trimming pared 4 bases from V and 4 bases from J, leaving 25 bases between. CDR3 region: CASSLFLVSQGTSTGELFF. The CDR3 nucleotides read TGTGCCAGCAGTTTGTTTTTAGTATCCCAAGGAACGAGCACCGGGGAGCTGTTTTTT.